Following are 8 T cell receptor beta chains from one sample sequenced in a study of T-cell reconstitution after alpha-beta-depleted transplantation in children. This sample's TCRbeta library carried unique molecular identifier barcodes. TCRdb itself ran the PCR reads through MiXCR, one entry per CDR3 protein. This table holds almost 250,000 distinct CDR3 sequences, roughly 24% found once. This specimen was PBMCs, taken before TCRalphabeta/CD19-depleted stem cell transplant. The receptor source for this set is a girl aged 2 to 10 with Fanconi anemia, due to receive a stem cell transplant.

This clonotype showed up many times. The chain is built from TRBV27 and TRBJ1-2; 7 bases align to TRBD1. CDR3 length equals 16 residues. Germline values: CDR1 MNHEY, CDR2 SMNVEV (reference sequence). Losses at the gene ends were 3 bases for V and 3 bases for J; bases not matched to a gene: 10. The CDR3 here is CASSFFPTGQYYGYTF. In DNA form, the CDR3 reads TGTGCCAGCAGTTTCTTTCCGACGGGACAGTACTATGGCTACACCTTC.

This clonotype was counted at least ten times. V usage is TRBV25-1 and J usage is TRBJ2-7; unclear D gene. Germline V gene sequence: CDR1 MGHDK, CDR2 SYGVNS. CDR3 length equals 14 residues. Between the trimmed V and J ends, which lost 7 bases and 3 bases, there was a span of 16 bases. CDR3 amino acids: CASMSNYRNYEQYF. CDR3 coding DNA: TGTGCCAGCATGTCCAACTACCGCAACTACGAGCAGTACTTC.

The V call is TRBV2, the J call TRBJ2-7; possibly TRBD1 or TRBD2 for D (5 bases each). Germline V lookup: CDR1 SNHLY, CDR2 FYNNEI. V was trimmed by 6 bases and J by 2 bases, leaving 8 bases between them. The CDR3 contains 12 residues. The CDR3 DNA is TGTGCCAGCAGGGGGGAAACCTACGAGCAGTACTTC. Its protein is CASRGETYEQYF. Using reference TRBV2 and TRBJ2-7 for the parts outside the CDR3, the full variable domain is EPEVTQTPSHQVTQMGQEVILRCVPISNHLYFYWYRQILGQKVEFLVSFYNNEISEKSEIFDDQFSVERPDGSNFTLKIRSTKLEDSAMYFCASRGETYEQYFGPGTRLTVT.

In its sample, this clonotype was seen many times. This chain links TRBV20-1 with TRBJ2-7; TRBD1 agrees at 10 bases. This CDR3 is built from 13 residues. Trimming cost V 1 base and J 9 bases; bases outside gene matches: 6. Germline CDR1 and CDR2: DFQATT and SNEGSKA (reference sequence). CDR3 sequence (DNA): TGCAGTGCTAGAGGAGGGACAGGGGCGGTGCAGTACTTC. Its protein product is CSARGGTGAVQYF.

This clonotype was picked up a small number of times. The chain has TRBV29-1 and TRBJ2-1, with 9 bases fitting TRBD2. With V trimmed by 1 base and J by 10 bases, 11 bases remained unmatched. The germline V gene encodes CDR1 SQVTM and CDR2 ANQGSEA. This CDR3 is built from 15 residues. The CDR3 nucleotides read TGCAGCGTTGAAGTGGGCGGGAGGGCCCTAGGCGAGCAGTTCTTC. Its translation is CSVEVGGRALGEQFF.

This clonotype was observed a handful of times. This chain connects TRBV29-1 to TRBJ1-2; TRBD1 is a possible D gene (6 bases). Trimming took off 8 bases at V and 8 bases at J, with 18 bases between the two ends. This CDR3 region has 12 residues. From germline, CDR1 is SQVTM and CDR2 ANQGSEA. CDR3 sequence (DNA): TGCAGCACCATTGGGCCAGGGGACGGCTACACCTTC. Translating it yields CSTIGPGDGYTF.

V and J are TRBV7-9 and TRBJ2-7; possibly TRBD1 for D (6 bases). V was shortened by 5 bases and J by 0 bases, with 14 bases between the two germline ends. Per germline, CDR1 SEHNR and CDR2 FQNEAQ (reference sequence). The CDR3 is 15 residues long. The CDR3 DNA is TGTGCCAGCAGCCCGACAGGATCCTTCTCCTACGAGCAGTACTTC. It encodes CASSPTGSFSYEQYF.

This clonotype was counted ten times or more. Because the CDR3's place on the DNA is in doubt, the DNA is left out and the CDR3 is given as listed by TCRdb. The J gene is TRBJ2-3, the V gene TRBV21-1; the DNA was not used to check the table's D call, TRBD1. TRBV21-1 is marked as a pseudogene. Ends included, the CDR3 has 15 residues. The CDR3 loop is CASSKVGGGTDTQYF.